These 17 T cell receptor beta chains originate from one sample sequenced in a study of human T cells and chemical hapten exposure. Time point meaning: patch test 2, 6 weeks after DPC sensitization. This sample's treatment: therapeutic diphenylcyclopropenone sensitization with weekly scalp DPC. TCRdb analysed the RACE reads with MiXCR anew, one entry per CDR3 protein. The table has tens of thousands of distinct CDR3 sequences, roughly 10% seen once. Specimen: whole blood, collected in connection with sensitization to the hapten diphenylcyclopropenone (DPC). The receptors derive from a woman aged 25 to 45 with alopecia areata. Some clones in this sample may be carry-over from other donors' samples.

This clonotype was seen ten or more times. The chain uses TRBV11-2 and TRBJ2-5; D is perhaps TRBD2 (6 bases). CDR3 length: 14 amino acids. Germline CDR1 SGHAT, CDR2 FQNNGV. The germline V and J ends were trimmed by 7 bases and 1 base, with 13 bases remaining between them. CDR3 bases: TGTGCCAGCACCGCCGGAGGGGCCCAAGAGACCCAGTACTTC. It codes for CASTAGGAQETQYF.

This clonotype was detected a few times. The rearrangement links TRBV6-1 to TRBJ1-1; D ambiguous. CDR3 length: 14 residues. Germline CDR1 is MNHNS and CDR2 is SASEGT. Between the trimmed V and J ends, which lost 8 bases and 0 bases, there was a span of 13 bases. CDR3 sequence: CASEVLGLNTEAFF. CDR3 coding DNA: TGTGCCAGCGAGGTCTTGGGGTTGAACACTGAAGCTTTCTTT.

This clonotype has ten or more counts. One junction end disagrees with the germline gene, perhaps due to a read error. This sequence joins TRBV7-9 and TRBJ2-2; tentatively, D is TRBD1 (5 bases). Looked up from germline, CDR1 is SEHNR and CDR2 is FQNEAQ (reference sequence). The CDR3 runs to 15 residues. The CDR3, as DNA: TGTGCCAGCAGTTTAGCTGGGGCGCCCACCGGGGAGCTGTTTTTT. It codes for CASSLAGAPTGELFF.

In its sample, this clonotype was seen a few times. The V and J genes are TRBV5-1 and TRBJ2-7, with D unresolved. CDR3 length: 13 amino acids. Trimming stripped 0 bases from V and 4 bases from J, with 8 bases between. Germline-derived CDR1 and CDR2 are SGHRS and YFSETQ. For the CDR3, the DNA is TGCGCCAGCAGCTTGGTGGGCGGTTACGAGCAGTACTTC. As protein: CASSLVGGYEQYF.

V gene TRBV5-5 combines with J gene TRBJ2-6; TRBD1 is a possible D gene (6 bases). V was shortened by 4 bases and J by 1 base, with 9 bases between the two germline ends. The germline V gene has CDR1 SGHKS and CDR2 YYEKEE (reference sequence). CDR3 size: 15 residues. The CDR3 sequence is CASSATGSGANVLTF. Here the CDR3 DNA reads TGTGCCAGCAGCGCTACAGGGTCTGGGGCCAACGTCCTGACTTTC.

This clonotype was seen ten or more times. A read error may account for a junction end that differs from germline. The chain links TRBV28 to TRBJ2-7; 8 bases line up with TRBD1. Germline V gene data show CDR1 as MDHEN and CDR2 as SYDVKM. The CDR3 is 12 amino acids. The CDR3 bases are TGTGCCAGCAGTGCCCCGGACAGGGTGATGTGGTTC. This gives the protein CASSAPDRVMWF. Using reference TRBV28 and TRBJ2-7 for the parts outside the CDR3, the full variable domain is DVKVTQSSRYLVKRTGEKVFLECVQDMDHENMFWYRQDPGLGLRLIYFSYDVKMKEKGDIPEGYSVSREKKERFSLILESASTNQTSMYLCASSAPDRVMWFGPGTRLTVT.

This clonotype appeared many times. The V call is TRBV20-1, the J call TRBJ2-3, with D possibly matching TRBD2 (6 bases). The CDR3 contains 14 residues. V was cut by 3 bases and J by 6 bases, with 16 bases left in between. The V gene's germline CDR1 is DFQATT and CDR2 SNEGSKA (reference sequence). The CDR3 sequence is CSASIPGGTDTQYF. The CDR3 DNA reads TGCAGTGCTAGTATCCCTGGGGGGACGGATACGCAGTATTTT.

This clonotype has a count of ten or more. The chain uses TRBV28 and TRBJ1-5, with 9 bases lining up with TRBD1. The V and J ends lost 4 bases and 7 bases, in that order; junction bases with no gene match: 11. Germline CDR1 MDHEN, CDR2 SYDVKM. There are 16 residues in the CDR3. The CDR3 nucleotides are TGTGCCAGCAGTTCCGGTGGGGGACAGGGTCAACAGCCCCAGCATTTT. Protein: CASSSGGGQGQQPQHF.

The gene calls are TRBV5-4 and TRBJ1-3; D remains unclear. The ends were cut back, 0 bases at V and 0 bases at J, with 7 bases in the middle. The germline CDR1 and CDR2 sequences are SGHNT and YYREEE (reference sequence). The CDR3 has 15 residues. Here the CDR3 reads CASSLDSRSGNTIYF. The CDR3 DNA sequence: TGTGCCAGCAGCTTGGACTCACGCTCTGGAAACACCATATATTTT.

This clonotype was detected ten times or more. The chain is built from TRBV29-1 and TRBJ2-1, with 8 bases lining up with TRBD2. The V segment lost 4 bases and the J segment 3 bases; nucleotides outside the gene matches: 5. Germline CDR1 and CDR2: SQVTM and ANQGSEA. CDR3 length equals 14 residues. The DNA of the CDR3 is TGCAGCGTTGTTCTGCTAGCGGGCTACAATGAGCAGTTCTTC. Its translation: CSVVLLAGYNEQFF.

This clonotype came up many times. The chain has TRBV12-3 or TRBV12-4 and TRBJ2-1; D not resolved. V was shortened by 7 bases and J by 3 bases, with 13 bases between the two germline ends. CDR3 length equals 14 residues. The CDR3 DNA follows: TGTGCCAGCACCAGATCCCCGAACTACAATGAGCAGTTCTTC. Its translation is CASTRSPNYNEQFF.

This clonotype was detected a few times. The chain combines TRBV6-2 or TRBV6-3 with TRBJ1-2; no clear D. This CDR3 is 15 amino acids long. Germline V gives CDR1 MNHEY, CDR2 SVGEGT. Trimming left V 6 bases short and J 3 bases short, with 17 bases between. The CDR3 is CASSHLSGPDYGYTF. The CDR3 DNA sequence: TGTGCCAGCAGCCACCTCTCCGGCCCTGACTATGGCTACACCTTC.

This clonotype appeared many times. The V and J genes are TRBV10-3 and TRBJ2-3; 8 nucleotides match TRBD1. Germline lookup yields CDR1 ENHRY and CDR2 SYGVKD. The CDR3 runs 14 residues. Trimming cost V 6 bases and J 1 base; bases outside gene matches: 3. The CDR3 bases are TGTGCCATCAGCTTGGACAGGGGCACAGATACGCAGTATTTT. Its translation is CAISLDRGTDTQYF.

There are many counts of this clonotype. The rearrangement links TRBV6-6 to TRBJ2-2; 8 bases align to TRBD2. The CDR3 is made up of 16 amino acids. Germline V gene lookup returns CDR1 MNHNY and CDR2 SVGAGI (reference sequence). Losses at the gene ends were 6 bases for V and 5 bases for J; bases not matched to a gene: 11. The CDR3 reads CASRAPLRGETGELFF. CDR3 nucleotide sequence: TGTGCCAGCAGAGCTCCCTTGCGGGGGGAAACCGGGGAGCTGTTTTTT.

The chain couples TRBV7-6 to TRBJ1-1, with 7 bases matching TRBD1. This CDR3 has 15 residues. Germline CDR1 and CDR2: SGHVS and FNYEAQ. With 5 bases clipped from V and 4 bases from J, the junction kept 10 bases outside the gene matches. CDR3 loop: CASSPVVGGGTEAFF. The DNA for the CDR3 is TGTGCCAGCAGCCCCGTGGTAGGGGGCGGCACTGAAGCTTTCTTT. Looking up the rest from reference TRBV7-6 and TRBJ1-1 gives the full variable domain: GAGVSQSPRYKVTKRGQDVALRCDPISGHVSLYWYRQALGQGPEFLTYFNYEAQQDKSGLPNDRFSAERPEGSISTLTIQRTEQRDSAMYRCASSPVVGGGTEAFFGQGTRLTVV.

In its sample, this clonotype was seen many times. The rearrangement uses TRBV29-1 and TRBJ1-1; D possibly corresponds to TRBD1 (6 bases). This CDR3 contains 12 residues. The V gene's germline CDR1 is SQVTM and CDR2 ANQGSEA. Trimming shortened V by 6 bases and J by 5 bases, and 13 bases separated the two germline ends. The DNA for the CDR3 is TGCAGCGTGTGGAGGGGGGGGACTGAAGCTTTCTTT. Amino acid sequence: CSVWRGGTEAFF.

J is TRBJ2-7 and V is TRBV20-1, with a possible D match to TRBD1 (7 bases). V shed 3 bases and J shed 5 bases, with 17 bases lying between them. This CDR3 contains 14 residues. The V gene's germline CDR1 is DFQATT and CDR2 SNEGSKA (reference sequence). The CDR3 DNA reads as TGCAGTGCTAGGTTAGGGGGCAGGGGGGACGAGCAGTACTTC. It translates to CSARLGGRGDEQYF.